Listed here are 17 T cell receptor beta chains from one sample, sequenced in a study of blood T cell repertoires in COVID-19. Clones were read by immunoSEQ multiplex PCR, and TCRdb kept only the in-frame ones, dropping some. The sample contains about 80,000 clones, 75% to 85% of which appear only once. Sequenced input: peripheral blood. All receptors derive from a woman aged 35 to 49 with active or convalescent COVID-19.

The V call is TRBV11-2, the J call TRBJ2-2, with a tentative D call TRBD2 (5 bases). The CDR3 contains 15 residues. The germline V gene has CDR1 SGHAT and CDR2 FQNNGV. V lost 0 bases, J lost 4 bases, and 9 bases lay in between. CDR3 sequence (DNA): TGTGCCAGCAGCTTAGACACGACTATCACCGGGGAGCTGTTTTTT. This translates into CASSLDTTITGELFF.

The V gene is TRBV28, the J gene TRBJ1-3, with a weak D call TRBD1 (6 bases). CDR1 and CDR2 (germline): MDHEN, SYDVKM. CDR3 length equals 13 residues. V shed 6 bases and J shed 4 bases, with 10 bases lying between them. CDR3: CASSLQGGNTIYF. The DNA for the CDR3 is TGTGCCAGCAGCCTTCAGGGGGGAAACACCATATATTTT. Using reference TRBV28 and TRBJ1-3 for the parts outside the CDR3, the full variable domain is DVKVTQSSRYLVKRTGEKVFLECVQDMDHENMFWYRQDPGLGLRLIYFSYDVKMKEKGDIPEGYSVSREKKERFSLILESASTNQTSMYLCASSLQGGNTIYFGEGSWLTVV.

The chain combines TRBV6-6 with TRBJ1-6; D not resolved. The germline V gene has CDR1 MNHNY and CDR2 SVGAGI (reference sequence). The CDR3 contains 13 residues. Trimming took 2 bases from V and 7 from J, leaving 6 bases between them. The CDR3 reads CASSYLPNSPLHF. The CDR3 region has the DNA TGTGCCAGCAGTTACCTCCCGAATTCACCCCTCCACTTT.

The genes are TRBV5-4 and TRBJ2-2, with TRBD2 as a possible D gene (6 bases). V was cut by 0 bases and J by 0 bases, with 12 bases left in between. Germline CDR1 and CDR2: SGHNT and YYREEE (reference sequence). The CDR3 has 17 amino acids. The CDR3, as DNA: TGTGCCAGCAGCTTGGTAACTAGCAGCGCGAACACCGGGGAGCTGTTTTTT. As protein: CASSLVTSSANTGELFF.

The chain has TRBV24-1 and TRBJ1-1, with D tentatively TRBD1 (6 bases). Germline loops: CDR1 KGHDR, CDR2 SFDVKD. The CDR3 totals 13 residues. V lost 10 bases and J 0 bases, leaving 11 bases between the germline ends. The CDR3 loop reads CATGDRMNTEAFF. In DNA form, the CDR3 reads TGTGCCACTGGAGACAGGATGAACACTGAAGCTTTCTTT.

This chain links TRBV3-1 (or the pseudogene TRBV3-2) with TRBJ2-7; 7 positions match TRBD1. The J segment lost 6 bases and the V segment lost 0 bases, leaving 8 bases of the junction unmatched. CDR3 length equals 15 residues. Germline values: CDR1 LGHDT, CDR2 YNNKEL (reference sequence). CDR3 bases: TGTGCCAGCAGCCAAGATCGGGACAGAACCGGCGAGCAGTACTTC. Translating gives CASSQDRDRTGEQYF.

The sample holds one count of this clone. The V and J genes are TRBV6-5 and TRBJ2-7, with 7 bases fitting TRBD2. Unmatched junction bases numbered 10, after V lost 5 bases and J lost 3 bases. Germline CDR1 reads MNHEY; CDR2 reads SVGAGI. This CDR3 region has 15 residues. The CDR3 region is CASSITGGERYEQYF. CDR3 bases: TGTGCCAGCAGTATAACGGGGGGTGAGCGCTACGAGCAGTACTTC.

The CDR3 region is CARNRAVGNTIYF. The CDR3 nucleotides are TGTGCCAGAAACCGAGCGGTAGGAAACACCATATATTTT. V usage is TRBV27 and J usage is TRBJ1-3; D is unclear. Germline loops: CDR1 MNHEY, CDR2 SMNVEV (reference sequence). Trimming shortened V by 9 bases and J by 4 bases, and 13 bases separated the two germline ends. This CDR3 contains 13 residues.

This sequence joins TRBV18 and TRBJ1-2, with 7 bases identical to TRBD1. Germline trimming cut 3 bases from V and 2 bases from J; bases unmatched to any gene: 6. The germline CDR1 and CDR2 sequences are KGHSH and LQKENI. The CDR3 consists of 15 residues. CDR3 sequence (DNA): TGTGCCAGCTCACCTGGTCCGGGACAGAACTATGGCTACACCTTC. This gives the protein CASSPGPGQNYGYTF.

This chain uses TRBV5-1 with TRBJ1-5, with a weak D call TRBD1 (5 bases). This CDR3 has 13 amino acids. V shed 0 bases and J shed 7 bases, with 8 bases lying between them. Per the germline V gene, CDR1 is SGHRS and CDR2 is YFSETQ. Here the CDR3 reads CASSLAGYQPQHF. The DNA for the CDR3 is TGCGCCAGCAGCTTGGCAGGGTACCAGCCCCAGCATTTT.

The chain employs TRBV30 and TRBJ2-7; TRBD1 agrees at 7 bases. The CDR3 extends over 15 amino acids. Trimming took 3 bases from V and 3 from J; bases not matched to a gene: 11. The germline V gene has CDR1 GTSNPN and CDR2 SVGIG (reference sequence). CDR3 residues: CAWRTRRTGGYEQYF. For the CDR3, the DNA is TGTGCCTGGAGAACTAGAAGGACAGGCGGCTACGAGCAGTACTTC.

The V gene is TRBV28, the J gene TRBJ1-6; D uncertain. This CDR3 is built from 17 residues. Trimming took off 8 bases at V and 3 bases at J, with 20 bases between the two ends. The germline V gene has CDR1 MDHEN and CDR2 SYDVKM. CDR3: CASVAGGWAVYNSPLHF. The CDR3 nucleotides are TGTGCCAGCGTAGCCGGCGGGTGGGCCGTCTATAATTCACCCCTCCACTTT.

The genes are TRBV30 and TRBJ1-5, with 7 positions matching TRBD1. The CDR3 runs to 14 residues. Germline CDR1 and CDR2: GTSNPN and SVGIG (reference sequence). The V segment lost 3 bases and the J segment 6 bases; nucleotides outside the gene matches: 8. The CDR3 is CAWRKQGLSQPQHF. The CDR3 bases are TGTGCCTGGAGAAAACAGGGGTTGAGTCAGCCCCAGCATTTT.

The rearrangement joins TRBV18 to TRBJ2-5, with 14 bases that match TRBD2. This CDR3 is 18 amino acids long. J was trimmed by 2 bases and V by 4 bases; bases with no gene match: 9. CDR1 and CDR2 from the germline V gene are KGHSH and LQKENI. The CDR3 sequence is CASSRGLAGGLLQETQYF. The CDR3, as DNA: TGTGCCAGCTCACGCGGACTAGCGGGGGGCCTACTACAAGAGACCCAGTACTTC.

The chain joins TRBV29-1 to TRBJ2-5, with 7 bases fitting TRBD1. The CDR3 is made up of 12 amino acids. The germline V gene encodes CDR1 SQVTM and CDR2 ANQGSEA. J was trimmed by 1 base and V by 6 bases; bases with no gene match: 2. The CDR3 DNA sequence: TGCAGCGTCAGACAGGGCCAAGAGACCCAGTACTTC. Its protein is CSVRQGQETQYF.

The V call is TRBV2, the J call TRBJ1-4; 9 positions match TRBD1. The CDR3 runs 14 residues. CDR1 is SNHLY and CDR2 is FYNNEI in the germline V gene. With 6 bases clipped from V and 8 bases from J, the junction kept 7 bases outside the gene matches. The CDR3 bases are TGTGCCAGCAGGCCGGGACAGGGCTTCGAAAAACTGTTTTTT. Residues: CASRPGQGFEKLFF.

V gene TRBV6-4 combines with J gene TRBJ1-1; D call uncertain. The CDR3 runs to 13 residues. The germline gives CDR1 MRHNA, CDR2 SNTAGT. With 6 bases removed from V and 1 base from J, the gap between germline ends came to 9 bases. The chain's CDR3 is CASSVAPNTEAFF. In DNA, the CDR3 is TGTGCCAGCAGCGTAGCCCCGAACACTGAAGCTTTCTTT.